Given below is one T cell receptor beta chain in context. Its matching antigen is unknown. The protocol was immunoSEQ multiplex PCR, while the TCRdb copy is restricted to in-frame clones and leaves out a portion. The sample comprises tens of thousands of clones, 80% to 90% of which are singletons, and 0.65% to 0.9% rests with the top ten. The record originates from a study of OX40 agonist ivuxolimab in advanced cancers. Study overall: Ivuxolimab, which patients received intravenously every 2 weeks, was dosed at 0.01 to 10 mg/kg.

Findings and limits, study-wide: Some patients without response likewise showed low normalized clonal expansion. Antigens targeted by the expanded peripheral T cells were not determined.

Sequenced here: CD4+ or CD8+ T cells sorted from blood, sampled in a trial of the OX40 agonist ivuxolimab. The sequence came from an adult with an advanced solid tumor such as melanoma, head and neck, liver or kidney cancer.

The CDR3 region is CASSLDKRKGYGYTF. The CDR3 DNA sequence: TGTGCCAGCAGCTTAGATAAGCGAAAGGGCTATGGCTACACCTTC. The chain has TRBV7-2 and TRBJ1-2; no definite D call. The CDR3 contains 15 residues. The V and J ends lost 1 base and 4 bases respectively, with 13 bases between them. Germline V gene data show CDR1 as SGHTA and CDR2 as FQGNSA.